This TCR beta chain was recovered during a study of blood T cell repertoires in COVID-19. Across the whole study: Specimens from acute and convalescent COVID-19 originated in the United States, Italy and Spain. T cells, B-cell-depleted T cells, or PBMCs supplied cDNA or gDNA.

Per the original data handling: Estimates of nucleated cell counts were drawn from the amplification of reference gene primers. Sequencing used immunoSEQ multiplex PCR; TCRdb keeps in-frame clones, though not all of them. V, J and clone size are taken as reported in that table, and D and trimming were inferred from the DNA itself. The data contain tens of thousands of clones, around 84% of them seen just once; the ten biggest clones take up approximately 12%. V was cut by 2 bases and J by 8 bases, with 16 bases left in between. Germline-derived CDR1 and CDR2 are SGDLS and YYNGEE. This CDR3 has 14 residues.

The specimen was peripheral blood. The clonotype was recovered from a human donor in a cohort sampled during active COVID-19. The J gene is TRBJ1-2, the V gene TRBV9; TRBD1 might be the D (6 bases). This CDR3 reads CASSVRTGMDGYTF. The DNA of the CDR3 is TGTGCCAGCAGCGTTAGAACAGGGATGGACGGCTACACCTTC.